This T cell receptor beta chain was found in a study of regulatory dendritic cells for organ transplantation. Overall study findings and caveats: Mature dendritic cells appeared to drive more memory CD8+ clonal expansion than regulatory ones. Alloreactive memory CD8+ T cell pools varied considerably between individuals.

Worth noting for this clone: Its specificity is unknown.

Method: immunoSEQ multiplex PCR; TCRdb's copy keeps in-frame clones and lacks some. The repertoire includes under 50,000 clones, around nine tenths of them detected once, and over 0.1% sits in the top ten. FACS sorted CD4+ or CD8+ T cells into CD45RA+ naive and CD45RO+ memory. The CDR3 is 16 amino acids. CDR1 is SGHVS, CDR2 FNYEAQ, per germline. The germline V and J ends were trimmed by 1 base and 4 bases, with 13 bases remaining between them. Sequencing was done on a sample of naive CD8+ T cells from blood. Subset: CD45RA+ naive T cells. The V call is TRBV7-6, the J call TRBJ2-2; D is perhaps TRBD2 (6 bases). The clonotype was recovered from a human donor in good health. CDR3 sequence (DNA): TGTGCCAGCAGCTTAGATCAGGGACTCGGCACCGGGGAGCTGTTTTTT. This gives the protein CASSLDQGLGTGELFF.